The 27 T cell receptor beta chains in this list originate from one sample, sequenced in a study of T cell changes during pregnancy in multiple sclerosis. The table came from immunoSEQ multiplex PCR; TCRdb's copy has only in-frame clones and leaves some out. The data contain around 120,000 clones, more than 85% of them singletons. The specimen comprised peripheral blood, sampled after pregnancy. The receptors come from a female donor with multiple sclerosis, enrolled in a pregnancy study.

Here the CDR3 DNA reads TGTGCCAGCCGTTTCAGGGCCGTGACCGGGGAGCTGTTTTTT. Protein sequence: CASRFRAVTGELFF. J is TRBJ2-2 and V is TRBV7-2, with D maybe TRBD1 (5 bases). Germline loops: CDR1 SGHTA, CDR2 FQGNSA. The CDR3 runs 14 residues. Between the trimmed V and J ends, which lost 8 bases and 5 bases, there was a span of 15 bases.

This rearrangement joins TRBV4-1 to TRBJ2-1, with 11 bases aligning to TRBD2. The CDR3 has 17 residues. Germline CDR1 and CDR2: MGHRA and YSYEKL. Trimming cost V 4 bases and J 7 bases; bases outside gene matches: 12. The CDR3 spells CASSPVSGGGLGNEQFF. The CDR3 bases are TGCGCCAGCAGCCCAGTTAGCGGGGGGGGCTTGGGAAATGAGCAGTTCTTC.

V gene TRBV5-6 combines with J gene TRBJ2-7; TRBD1 might be the D (6 bases). Germline-derived CDR1 and CDR2 are SGHDT and YYEEEE. This CDR3 is built from 13 residues. V lost 0 bases and J 10 bases, leaving 14 bases between the germline ends. Here the CDR3 DNA reads TGTGCCAGCAGCTTGGGGCAGGGGCTTGGTCAGTACTTC. It encodes CASSLGQGLGQYF. Looking up the rest from reference TRBV5-6 and TRBJ2-7 gives the full variable domain: DAGVTQSPTHLIKTRGQQVTLRCSPKSGHDTVSWYQQALGQGPQFIFQYYEEEERQRGNFPDRFSGHQFPNYSSELNVNALLLGDSALYLCASSLGQGLGQYFGPGTRLTVT.

J is TRBJ1-3 and V is TRBV29-1, with D tentatively TRBD1 (5 bases). CDR1 is SQVTM, CDR2 ANQGSEA, per germline. This CDR3 region has 13 residues. Deletions cut 6 bases from V and 2 bases from J, with 11 bases between. The CDR3 DNA reads as TGCAGCGTCCAAGGGGCAGCTGGAAACACCATATATTTT. As protein: CSVQGAAGNTIYF.

This chain connects TRBV9 to TRBJ2-3, with a weak D call TRBD2 (7 bases). This CDR3 is 18 amino acids long. The V end lost 7 bases, the J end lost 0 bases, and 24 bases lay between the germline ends. The germline V gene encodes CDR1 SGDLS and CDR2 YYNGEE. The CDR3 region has the DNA TGTGCCAGCGGGGGGGGGAGAACAGGGAAAACTAGCACAGATACGCAGTATTTT. Protein sequence: CASGGGRTGKTSTDTQYF.

The gene calls are TRBV15 and TRBJ2-1; 7 nucleotides line up with TRBD1. The CDR3 contains 15 residues. CDR1 and CDR2 (germline): LNHNV, YYDKDF (reference sequence). With V trimmed by 8 bases and J by 6 bases, 13 bases remained unmatched. The CDR3 region has the DNA TGTGCCACCGGGGACAGTTTCGATAACAGCAATGAGCAGTTCTTC. Encoded protein: CATGDSFDNSNEQFF.

The chain uses TRBV5-4 and TRBJ2-1; TRBD2 aligns across 8 bases. The V segment lost 3 bases and the J segment 4 bases; nucleotides outside the gene matches: 6. Looked up from germline, CDR1 is SGHNT and CDR2 is YYREEE (reference sequence). There are 15 residues in the CDR3. CDR3 protein: CASSSGGAKYNEQFF. CDR3 bases: TGTGCCAGCAGCTCCGGGGGGGCGAAATACAATGAGCAGTTCTTC.

The chain recombines TRBV2 with TRBJ1-1; 8 nucleotides align to TRBD1. With 3 bases clipped from V and 2 bases from J, the junction kept 5 bases outside the gene matches. The CDR3 runs to 15 residues. Looked up from germline, CDR1 is SNHLY and CDR2 is FYNNEI. The CDR3 is CASSEWTGTNTEAFF. The CDR3 coding sequence is TGTGCCAGCAGTGAGTGGACAGGGACTAACACTGAAGCTTTCTTT.

J is TRBJ2-2 and V is TRBV7-8; 10 bases fit TRBD2. V was pared by 4 bases and J by 9 bases, with 5 bases of the junction left unmatched. Germline values: CDR1 SGHVS, CDR2 FQNEAQ. The CDR3 extends over 14 amino acids. CDR3 loop: CASSSKRGGWELFF. For the CDR3, the DNA is TGTGCCAGCAGCTCTAAGCGGGGGGGTTGGGAGCTGTTTTTT.

The rearrangement links TRBV6-1 to TRBJ2-7; D may be TRBD2 (6 bases). V shed 0 bases and J shed 9 bases, with 12 bases lying between them. Looked up from germline, CDR1 is MNHNS and CDR2 is SASEGT. CDR3 length equals 13 residues. CDR3 residues: CASSEALRRAQYF. The CDR3 DNA reads as TGTGCCAGCAGTGAAGCGCTTCGGAGGGCGCAGTACTTC.

The CDR3 is CASSFPPLTSGGVWSYNEQFF. The CDR3 region has the DNA TGTGCCAGCAGCTTCCCCCCCCTCACTAGCGGGGGGGTGTGGTCCTACAATGAGCAGTTCTTC. This sequence joins TRBV7-8 and TRBJ2-1; 13 bases map to TRBD2. The CDR3 has 21 residues. CDR1 is SGHVS, CDR2 FQNEAQ, per germline. With V trimmed by 3 bases and J by 1 base, 15 bases remained unmatched.

The chain uses TRBV7-9 and TRBJ1-1; TRBD1 matches 7 bases. This CDR3 contains 18 residues. J was trimmed by 4 bases and V by 5 bases; bases with no gene match: 19. Germline values: CDR1 SEHNR, CDR2 FQNEAQ (reference sequence). For the CDR3, the DNA is TGTGCCAGCAGCCAACCTTTCCGGGACAGACAAAGAGGCACTGAAGCTTTCTTT. It specifies CASSQPFRDRQRGTEAFF.

The rearrangement joins TRBV5-1 to TRBJ2-7, with D maybe TRBD2 (6 bases). CDR3 length: 14 amino acids. Germline loops: CDR1 SGHRS, CDR2 YFSETQ. V shed 1 base and J shed 1 base, with 9 bases lying between them. The CDR3 region has the DNA TGCGCCAGCAGCTTGTGGGGGGATTCCTACGAGCAGTACTTC. Protein product: CASSLWGDSYEQYF.

The rearrangement joins TRBV7-9 to TRBJ1-6, with 7 bases fitting TRBD1. Germline-derived CDR1 and CDR2 are SEHNR and FQNEAQ (reference sequence). The CDR3 covers 15 residues. Trimming cost V 2 bases and J 9 bases; bases outside gene matches: 7. In nucleotides, the CDR3 is TGTGCCAGCAGCTTATCAAGGGGGCTAGGTTCACCCCTCCACTTT. This gives the protein CASSLSRGLGSPLHF.

The chain uses TRBV9 and TRBJ1-5; D is ambiguous. Looked up from germline, CDR1 is SGDLS and CDR2 is YYNGEE. V was clipped by 0 bases and J by 0 bases, with 7 bases between them. This CDR3 is 15 amino acids long. The CDR3 protein is CASSVGVNSNQPQHF. The CDR3 DNA reads TGTGCCAGCAGCGTAGGCGTAAATAGCAATCAGCCCCAGCATTTT.

The V call is TRBV6-5, the J call TRBJ2-3; 8 positions match TRBD2. Germline lookup yields CDR1 MNHEY and CDR2 SVGAGI. This CDR3 is built from 16 residues. J gave up 8 bases and V 1 base, and 11 bases lay outside the gene matches. DNA for the CDR3: TGTGCCAGCAGTTACTTTTCGGCTAGCGGGCTGGGTACGCAGTATTTT. Its translation is CASSYFSASGLGTQYF.

The rearrangement links TRBV5-1 to TRBJ1-1; TRBD1 aligns across 7 bases. Germline-derived CDR1 and CDR2 are SGHRS and YFSETQ. The trim removed 0 bases at V and 6 bases at J, leaving 11 bases unmatched. This CDR3 has 16 amino acids. Here the CDR3 reads CASSLEFRTGFSEAFF. The CDR3 DNA reads TGCGCCAGCAGCTTGGAATTTAGGACAGGATTCTCTGAAGCTTTCTTT.

V and J are TRBV27 and TRBJ2-7; D might be TRBD1 (6 bases). From germline, CDR1 is MNHEY and CDR2 SMNVEV (reference sequence). Trimming left V 6 bases short and J 0 bases short, with 18 bases between. The CDR3 loop spans 16 amino acids. This CDR3 is CASSQNPRGSSYEQYF. DNA for the CDR3: TGTGCCAGCAGCCAAAATCCCAGGGGAAGCTCCTACGAGCAGTACTTC.

The rearrangement links TRBV9 to TRBJ2-1, with 12 bases aligning to TRBD2. V lost 1 base, J lost 8 bases, and 7 bases stayed unmatched. CDR3 length equals 16 residues. The germline CDR1 and CDR2 sequences are SGDLS and YYNGEE. This CDR3 reads CASSVFKTSGGYEQFF. CDR3 DNA: TGTGCCAGCAGCGTATTTAAGACTAGCGGGGGTTATGAGCAGTTCTTC.

The chain has TRBV4-1 and TRBJ2-7; possible D gene TRBD2, 5 bases. The CDR3 loop spans 15 amino acids. Germline V gene sequence: CDR1 MGHRA, CDR2 YSYEKL. V dropped 1 base and J dropped 6 bases, with 16 bases sitting between them. The CDR3 spells CASSQAEDLPIEQYF. The CDR3 nucleotides read TGCGCCAGCAGCCAAGCGGAGGACTTGCCCATCGAGCAGTACTTC.

The chain is built from TRBV5-4 and TRBJ1-1; 10 bases fit TRBD1. This CDR3 has 15 amino acids. V was clipped by 3 bases and J by 2 bases; unmatched bases: 4. Germline values: CDR1 SGHNT, CDR2 YYREEE (reference sequence). CDR3 DNA: TGTGCCAGCAGCTCCCGGGACAGGGGAAACACTGAAGCTTTCTTT. Encoded protein: CASSSRDRGNTEAFF. Variable domain in full (rest from reference TRBV5-4 and TRBJ1-1): ETGVTQSPTHLIKTRGQQVTLRCSSQSGHNTVSWYQQALGQGPQFIFQYYREEENGRGNFPPRFSGLQFPNYSSELNVNALELDDSALYLCASSSRDRGNTEAFFGQGTRLTVV.

The CDR3 region has the DNA TGCGCCAGCAGCTTGTGGGGGGGGGATACAGATACGCAGTATTTT. Residues: CASSLWGGDTDTQYF. The chain couples TRBV5-1 to TRBJ2-3; 7 nucleotides align to TRBD2. The V gene end was trimmed by 1 base and the J gene end by 3 bases; junction bases not matched to a gene: 5. This CDR3 region has 15 residues. Germline values: CDR1 SGHRS, CDR2 YFSETQ.

The chain joins TRBV5-8 to TRBJ2-2, with D tentatively TRBD2 (5 bases). This CDR3 is built from 15 residues. Germline CDR1 SGHTS, CDR2 YDEGEE. V lost 5 bases and J lost 2, with 13 bases in between. For the CDR3, the DNA is TGTGCCAGCAGTCTCACGGGGATTAACACCGGGGAGCTGTTTTTT. Translation gives CASSLTGINTGELFF.

This clone was recorded only once. The chain joins TRBV5-4 to TRBJ2-2, with a possible D match to TRBD1 (6 bases). Germline-derived CDR1 and CDR2 are SGHNT and YYREEE (reference sequence). The CDR3 has 18 amino acids. V lost 0 bases to trimming and J lost 0 bases, with 15 bases between them. CDR3 in DNA: TGTGCCAGCAGCTTGGGACAGGCGCCGTTCGCGAACACCGGGGAGCTGTTTTTT. Its translation is CASSLGQAPFANTGELFF.

J is TRBJ1-2 and V is TRBV30; D not resolved. The V and J ends lost 0 bases and 7 bases respectively, with 18 bases between them. This CDR3 comprises 15 residues. Per the germline V gene, CDR1 is GTSNPN and CDR2 is SVGIG (reference sequence). For the CDR3, the DNA is TGTGCCTGGAGTGTAATGTCGGGAGGACGGGGTGGCTACACCTTC. As protein: CAWSVMSGGRGGYTF. The complete variable domain, with remaining parts taken from reference TRBV30 and TRBJ1-2, reads SQTIHQWPATLVQPVGSPLSLECTVEGTSNPNLYWYRQAAGRGLQLLFYSVGIGQISSEVPQNLSASRPQDRQFILSSKKLLLSDSGFYLCAWSVMSGGRGGYTFGSGTRLTVV.

The table lists this clone with a count of one. This chain links TRBV4-1 with TRBJ2-7; TRBD1 might be the D (6 bases). CDR3 length equals 13 residues. CDR1 is MGHRA, CDR2 YSYEKL, per germline. V gave up 9 bases and J gave up 4 bases, with 16 bases separating them. The CDR3 is CASRQVGEYEQYF. CDR3 in DNA: TGCGCCAGTCGACAGGTCGGTGAATACGAGCAGTACTTC.

The V call is TRBV30, the J call TRBJ1-5; D perhaps matches TRBD1 (6 bases). With 4 bases removed from V and 6 bases from J, the gap between germline ends came to 13 bases. This CDR3 has 13 amino acids. Germline V CDR1 and CDR2: GTSNPN, SVGIG (reference sequence). DNA of the CDR3: TGTGCCTGGAACAGACAGGTTGGTCAGCCCCAGCATTTT. It translates to CAWNRQVGQPQHF.